A selection of T cell receptor beta chains follows, all from one sample in a study of cytomegalovirus exposure and HLA in healthy donors. Some clones are missing from TCRdb's copy, which holds only in-frame ones; the method was immunoSEQ multiplex PCR. The sample lists 150,000 to 200,000 clones, roughly 81% occurring once. Sequenced sample: PBMCs. These receptors all stem from a man aged 18 to 29 in good health and CMV-seropositive. Both conserved end residues are part of each CDR3. D genes are given only for firm matches. A clone size is listed for some rows: how often the clone was seen (once, few, many), or a class if it is expanded.

J,D,size,V,DNA,CDR3
TRBJ2-3,.,.,TRBV18,TGTGCCAGCTCACGTAGGACTAGCACAGATACGCAGTATTTT,CASSRRTSTDTQYF
TRBJ1-6,TRBD1,.,TRBV2,TGTGCCAGCACTCTTGACAGGGGCGGCAATTCACCCCTCCACTTT,CASTLDRGGNSPLHF
TRBJ2-3,TRBD2,once,TRBV4-3,TGCGCCAGCAGCCAAGCGGGGGGGCCGGAGTATACGCAGTATTTT,CASSQAGGPEYTQYF
TRBJ2-7,TRBD1,.,TRBV6-5,TGTGCCAGCAGACCGTCGGGACAGGGGGTTGTCGAGCAGTACTTC,CASRPSGQGVVEQYF
TRBJ2-5,TRBD2,.,TRBV7-2,TGTGCCAGCAGCTCGCTCGGGGGGGGAAGCCAAGAGACCCAGTACTTC,CASSSLGGGSQETQYF
TRBJ2-1,.,.,TRBV4-3,TGCGCCAGCAGCCAAGATCGAGACAAAATGGGTTACAATGAGCAGTTCTTC,CASSQDRDKMGYNEQFF
TRBJ1-6,.,.,TRBV2,TGTGCCAGCAACGAACAGGCCGGCTCACCCCTCCACTTT,CASNEQAGSPLHF
TRBJ2-3,TRBD2,.,TRBV7-9,TGTGCCAGCGGGGACACACTAGCGGGATCCACAGATACGCAGTATTTT,CASGDTLAGSTDTQYF
TRBJ1-5,.,.,TRBV19,TGTGCCAGTAGTATTCGTGTAGGCTCCGCGGGCAATCAGCCCCAGCATTTT,CASSIRVGSAGNQPQHF
TRBJ2-1,TRBD1,.,TRBV5-4,TGTGCCAGCAGCGTCCGGGACAGGGTCTACAATGAGCAGTTCTTC,CASSVRDRVYNEQFF
TRBJ2-3,.,.,TRBV6-5,TGTGCCAGCAGCCCAAACCCCTCAGGGGCAGATACGCAGTATTTT,CASSPNPSGADTQYF
TRBJ2-7,.,.,TRBV30,TGTGCCTGTCTCGGACAGGCGGGGGAGCAGTACTTC,CACLGQAGEQYF
TRBJ1-4,TRBD1,.,TRBV29-1,TGCAGCGTTGGGGGCTCGACAGGGGCGGGTGAAAAACTGTTTTTT,CSVGGSTGAGEKLFF
TRBJ2-7,TRBD1,.,TRBV9,TGTGCCAGCAGCGTAGGTCCCGCAGGGGGCATTTCAAGAAGCTACTACGAGCAGTACTTC,CASSVGPAGGISRSYYEQYF
TRBJ2-4,.,few,TRBV4-3,TGCGCCAGCAGCCAAGATTGGGCCACAGGGCTTGCCAAAAACAGTCAGTACTTC,CASSQDWATGLAKNSQYF
TRBJ2-7,TRBD1,.,TRBV2,TGTGCCAGCGGATCGGACAGGGGGGTGCAGTACTTC,CASGSDRGVQYF
TRBJ1-3,.,.,TRBV5-1,TGCGCCAGCAGCTTGCCCCAGGGAGGGAACAGTAACACCATATATTTT,CASSLPQGGNSNTIYF
TRBJ1-2,.,.,TRBV6-4,TGTGCCAGCAGTGACTCTGGGCGCCTCGGGGGTGGCTACACCTTC,CASSDSGRLGGGYTF
TRBJ1-4,.,once,TRBV27,TGTGCCAGCAGTGCCTACAGGAGATCAACTAATGAAAAACTGTTTTTT,CASSAYRRSTNEKLFF
TRBJ1-2,.,.,TRBV6-1,TGTGCCAGCAGCTCATTTGGACAGCCTAACTATGGCTACACCTTC,CASSSFGQPNYGYTF
TRBJ1-2,.,once,TRBV6-1,TGTGCCAGCAGTGACGGGATTCACTATGGCTACACCTTC,CASSDGIHYGYTF
TRBJ1-1,TRBD1,.,TRBV10-3,TGTGCCATCAGTGCCGGGACAGACACTGAAGCTTTCTTT,CAISAGTDTEAFF
TRBJ1-1,.,.,TRBV6-5,TGTGCCAGCAGTTCAGAGGGTCAGCGGGACACTGAAGCTTTCTTT,CASSSEGQRDTEAFF
TRBJ2-1,.,.,TRBV9,TGTGCCAGCAGCCCCGACCGGCACCCAACAGGCTCACCCTACAATGAGCAGTTCTTC,CASSPDRHPTGSPYNEQFF
TRBJ1-1,TRBD1,.,TRBV7-6,TGTGCCAGCAGCTTACGACCTCCGGGACAGTGGATTGGCGCCGGTGCTTTCTTT,CASSLRPPGQWIGAGAFF
TRBJ1-1,.,.,TRBV4-3,TGCGCCAGCAGCCAAAACCGAGCGAACACTGAAGCTTTCTTT,CASSQNRANTEAFF
TRBJ1-1,.,.,TRBV10-3,TGTGCCACCTCAGGCACAAAGACGGCTTTGAACACTGAAGCTTTCTTT,CATSGTKTALNTEAFF
TRBJ2-1,.,.,TRBV11-3,TGTGCCAGCAGCTCCAACCGGTTACTAGCAGAGGATGAGCAGTTCTTC,CASSSNRLLAEDEQFF
TRBJ1-4,.,.,TRBV7-6,TGTGCCAGCAGCCCCGGGACAACTAATGAAAAACTGTTTTTT,CASSPGTTNEKLFF
TRBJ1-3,.,.,TRBV6-5,TGTGCCAGCACCTCGGGGGGAGCCGGAAACACCATATATTTT,CASTSGGAGNTIYF
TRBJ1-5,TRBD1,.,TRBV27,TGTGCCAGTCAGACAGGGATCAATCAGCCCCAGCATTTT,CASQTGINQPQHF
TRBJ2-2,.,.,TRBV7-3,TGTGCCAGCAGCTCAGACTGGGGGCATGGCGGGGAGCTGTTTTTT,CASSSDWGHGGELFF
TRBJ1-2,.,.,TRBV30,TGTGCCTGGAGTGTACGAGGAGATAAGCGATCCTATGGCTACACCTTC,CAWSVRGDKRSYGYTF
TRBJ2-7,TRBD1,once,TRBV5-4,TGTGCCAGCAGCGGAGGACCGGGACAGGGCTACGAGCAGTACTTC,CASSGGPGQGYEQYF
TRBJ2-7,.,few,TRBV27,TGTGCCAGCAGTTCCCCTACCCACGAGCAGTACTTC,CASSSPTHEQYF
TRBJ2-6,.,.,TRBV7-2,TGTGCCAGCAGCCGACAGTTCTCTGGGGCCAACGTCCTGACTTTC,CASSRQFSGANVLTF
TRBJ1-6,.,once,TRBV13,TGTGCCAGCAGCTTCTCGGGAAGTAATTCACCCCTCCACTTT,CASSFSGSNSPLHF
TRBJ1-5,.,.,TRBV19,TGTGCCAGTAGTATCGAGGCAGGGTGGAATCAGCCCCAGCATTTT,CASSIEAGWNQPQHF
TRBJ1-6,TRBD1,.,TRBV5-8,TGTGCCAGCAGCTCCGTGGACGAGGACAGGGAAAATTCACCCCTCCACTTT,CASSSVDEDRENSPLHF
TRBJ2-5,TRBD1,.,TRBV5-1,TGCGCCAGCAGCTTGCAAATTGAGAAATCGGGACAGGGGGTGAAAGAGACCCAGTACTTC,CASSLQIEKSGQGVKETQYF